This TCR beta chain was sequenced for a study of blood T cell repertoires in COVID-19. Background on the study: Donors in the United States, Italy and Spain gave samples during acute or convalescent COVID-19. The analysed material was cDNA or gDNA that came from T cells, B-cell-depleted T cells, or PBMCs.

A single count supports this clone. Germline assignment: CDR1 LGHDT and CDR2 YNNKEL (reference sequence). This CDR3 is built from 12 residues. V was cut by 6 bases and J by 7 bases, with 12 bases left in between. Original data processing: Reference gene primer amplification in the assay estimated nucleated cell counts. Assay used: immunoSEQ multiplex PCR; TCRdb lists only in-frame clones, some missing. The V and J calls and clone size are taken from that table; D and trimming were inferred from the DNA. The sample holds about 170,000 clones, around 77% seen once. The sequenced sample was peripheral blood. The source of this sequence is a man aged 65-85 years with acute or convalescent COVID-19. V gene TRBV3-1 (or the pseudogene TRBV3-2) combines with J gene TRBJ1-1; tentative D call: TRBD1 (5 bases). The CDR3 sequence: CASRNGRGEAFF. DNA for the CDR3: TGTGCCAGCAGAAACGGGAGGGGTGAAGCTTTCTTT.